This T cell receptor (beta chain) was sequenced for a study of identical twins. V was trimmed by 6 bases and J by 7 bases, leaving 12 bases between them. The CDR3 consists of 12 residues. The V gene's germline CDR1 is MNHEY and CDR2 SVGAGI. Everyone who gave samples was a healthy Caucasian. Through template switching, a universal primer site was introduced, and the cDNA contained unique molecular identifiers. TCRdb called the 5' RACE reads again in MiXCR, with one record for every CDR3 protein. The repertoire has around 340,000 distinct CDR3 sequences, about 9% of them found once; the top ten carry roughly 8.9%. This clonotype was detected a few times.

The clonotype comes from a woman aged 50 to 65 in good health. Sequenced: naive T cells sorted from blood. V and J are TRBV6-5 and TRBJ1-2; D unclear. The CDR3: CASRLQAGGYTF. DNA of the CDR3: TGTGCCAGCAGATTACAAGCCGGTGGCTACACCTTC.